Below, one T cell receptor beta chain is given with its context. Its target is unknown. At one of its ends the junction is not consistent with the germline gene, which may arise from a read error. Every bit of the isolated RNA underwent reverse transcription, so sequencing read expressed TCRB transcripts. Assay used: immunoSEQ multiplex PCR; TCRdb lists only in-frame clones, some missing. This sample has hundreds of thousands of clones, with 13% to 15% found just once. The data are from a study of beta chain features in type 1 diabetes. Whole-study findings and limits: There was a moderate but significant shortening of TCRB CDR3s in all four CD4+ subsets of Type 1 diabetes patients.

This TCR came from a man aged 25 to 40 with type 1 diabetes. The sequenced material came from naive CD4+ T cells from blood.

The CDR3 region has the DNA TGTGCCAGTAGTATGACAGCGCAAGCTGCCATTTTT. Translating gives CASSMTAQAAIF. This chain joins TRBV19 and TRBJ2-3; D may be TRBD1 (5 bases). Looked up from germline, CDR1 is LNHDA and CDR2 is SQIVND (reference sequence). The CDR3 consists of 12 residues.